What follows is one TCR beta chain and its context. These data are taken from a study of blood T cell repertoires in COVID-19. At the level of the study: Collection of acute and convalescent COVID-19 samples took place in the United States, Italy and Spain. T cells, B-cell-depleted T cells, or PBMCs provided the cDNA or gDNA that served as material.

Germline V gene lookup returns CDR1 SGHDT and CDR2 YYEEEE. The CDR3 sequence is 13 residues long. Trimming removed 9 bases at V and 0 bases at J, with 13 bases between. The authors' processing: Amplified reference gene primers provided the basis for estimating nucleated cell counts. Assay: immunoSEQ multiplex PCR; the TCRdb copy retains only in-frame clones and omits some. V and J calls and clone size are copied from that table; D and trimming were computed from the DNA. The sample records a few hundred thousand clones, roughly 90% being singletons. The chain couples TRBV5-6 to TRBJ2-7; D perhaps matches TRBD2 (7 bases). The sample consisted of peripheral blood. The sequence was collected from a man in his fifties or sixties who had recovered from COVID-19. In DNA form, the CDR3 reads TGTGCCACCGCTCGGGGGGCCTCCTACGAGCAGTACTTC. Protein sequence: CATARGASYEQYF.